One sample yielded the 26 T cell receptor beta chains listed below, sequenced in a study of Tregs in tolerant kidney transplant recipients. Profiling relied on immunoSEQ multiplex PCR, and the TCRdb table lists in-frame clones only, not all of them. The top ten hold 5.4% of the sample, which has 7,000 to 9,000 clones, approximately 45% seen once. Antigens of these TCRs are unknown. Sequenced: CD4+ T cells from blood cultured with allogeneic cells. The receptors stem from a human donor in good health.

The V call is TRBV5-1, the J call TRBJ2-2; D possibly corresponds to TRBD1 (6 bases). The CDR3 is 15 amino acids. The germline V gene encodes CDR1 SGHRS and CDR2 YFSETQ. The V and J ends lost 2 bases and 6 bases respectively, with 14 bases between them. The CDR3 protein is CASSLGAAGAGELFF. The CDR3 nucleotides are TGCGCCAGCAGCTTAGGGGCCGCAGGGGCCGGGGAGCTGTTTTTT.

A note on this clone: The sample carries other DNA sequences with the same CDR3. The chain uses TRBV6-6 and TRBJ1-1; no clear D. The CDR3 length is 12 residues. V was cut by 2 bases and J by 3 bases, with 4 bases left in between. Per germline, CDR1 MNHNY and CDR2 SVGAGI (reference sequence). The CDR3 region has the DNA TGTGCCAGCAGTTACAGTGACACTGAAGCTTTCTTT. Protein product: CASSYSDTEAFF.

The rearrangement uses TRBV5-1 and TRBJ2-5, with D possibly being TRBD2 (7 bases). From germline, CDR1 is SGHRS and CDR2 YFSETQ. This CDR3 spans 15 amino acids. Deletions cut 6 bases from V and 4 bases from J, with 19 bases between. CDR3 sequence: CASKESGGLLETQYF. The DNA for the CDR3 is TGCGCCAGCAAGGAGTCGGGGGGCTTACTAGAGACCCAGTACTTC.

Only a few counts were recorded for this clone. The CDR3 DNA sequence: TGTGCCAGCTCACCACCGACGGCAAACCAAGAGACCCAGTACTTC. This sequence encodes CASSPPTANQETQYF. The V and J genes are TRBV18 and TRBJ2-5; no definite D call. V was trimmed by 0 bases and J by 0 bases, leaving 8 bases between them. The CDR3 loop spans 15 amino acids. Germline V lookup: CDR1 KGHSH, CDR2 LQKENI.

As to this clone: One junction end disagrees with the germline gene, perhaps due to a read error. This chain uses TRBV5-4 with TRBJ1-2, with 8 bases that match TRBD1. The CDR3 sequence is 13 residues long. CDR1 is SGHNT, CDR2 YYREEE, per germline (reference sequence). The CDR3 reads CASSFGQGSGYTF. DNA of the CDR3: TGCGCCAGCAGCTTCGGACAGGGAAGTGGCTACACCTTC.

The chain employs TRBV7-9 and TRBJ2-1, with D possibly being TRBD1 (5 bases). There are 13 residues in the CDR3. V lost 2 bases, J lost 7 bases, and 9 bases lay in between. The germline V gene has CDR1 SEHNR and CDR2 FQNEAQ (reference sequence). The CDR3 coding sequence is TGTGCCAGCAGCTTACCAGGGTGGAATGAGCAGTTCTTC. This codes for CASSLPGWNEQFF.

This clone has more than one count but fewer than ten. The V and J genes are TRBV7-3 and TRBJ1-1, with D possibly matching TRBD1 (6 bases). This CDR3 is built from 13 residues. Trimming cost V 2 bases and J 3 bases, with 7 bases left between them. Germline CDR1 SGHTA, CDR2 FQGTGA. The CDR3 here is CASSLSGDTEAFF. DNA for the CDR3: TGTGCCAGCAGCTTATCAGGGGACACTGAAGCTTTCTTT.

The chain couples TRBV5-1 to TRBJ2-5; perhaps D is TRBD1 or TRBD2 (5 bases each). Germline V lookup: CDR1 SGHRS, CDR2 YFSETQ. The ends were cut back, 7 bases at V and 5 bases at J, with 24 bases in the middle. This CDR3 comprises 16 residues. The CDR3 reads CASALGAATFRETQYF. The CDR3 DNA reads TGCGCCAGCGCACTAGGGGCAGCTACATTTCGGGAGACCCAGTACTTC.

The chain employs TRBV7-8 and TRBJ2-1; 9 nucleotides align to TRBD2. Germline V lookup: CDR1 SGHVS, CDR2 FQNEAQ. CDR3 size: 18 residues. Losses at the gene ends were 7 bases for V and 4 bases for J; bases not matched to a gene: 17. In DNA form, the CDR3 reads TGTGCCAGCACTGCTCCCCGGTGGCGGGAGGGGAAGTACAATGAGCAGTTCTTC. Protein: CASTAPRWREGKYNEQFF.

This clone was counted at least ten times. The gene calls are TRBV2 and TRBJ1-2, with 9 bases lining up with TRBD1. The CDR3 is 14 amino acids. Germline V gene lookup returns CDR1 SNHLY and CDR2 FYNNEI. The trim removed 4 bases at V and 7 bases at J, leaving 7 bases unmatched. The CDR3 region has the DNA TGTGCCAGCAGTGGCCAGACAGGGGGTAGTGGCTACACCTTC. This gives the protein CASSGQTGGSGYTF.

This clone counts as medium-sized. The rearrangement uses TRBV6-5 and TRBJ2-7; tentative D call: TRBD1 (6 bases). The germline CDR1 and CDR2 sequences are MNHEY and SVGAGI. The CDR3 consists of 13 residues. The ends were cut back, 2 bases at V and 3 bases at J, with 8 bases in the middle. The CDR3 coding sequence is TGTGCCAGCAGTTACATGGGACACTACGAGCAGTACTTC. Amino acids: CASSYMGHYEQYF.

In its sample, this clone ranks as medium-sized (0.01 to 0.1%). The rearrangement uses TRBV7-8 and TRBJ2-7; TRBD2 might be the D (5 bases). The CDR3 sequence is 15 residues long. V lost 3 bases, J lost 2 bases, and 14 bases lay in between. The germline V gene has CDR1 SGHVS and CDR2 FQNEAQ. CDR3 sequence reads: CASSFRTGFTYEQYF. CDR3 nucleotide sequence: TGTGCCAGCAGCTTCCGGACTGGATTCACCTACGAGCAGTACTTC. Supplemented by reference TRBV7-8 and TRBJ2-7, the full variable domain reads GAGVSQSPRYKVAKRGQDVALRCDPISGHVSLFWYQQALGQGPEFLTYFQNEAQLDKSGLPSDRFFAERPEGSVSTLKIQRTQQEDSAVYLCASSFRTGFTYEQYFGPGTRLTVT.

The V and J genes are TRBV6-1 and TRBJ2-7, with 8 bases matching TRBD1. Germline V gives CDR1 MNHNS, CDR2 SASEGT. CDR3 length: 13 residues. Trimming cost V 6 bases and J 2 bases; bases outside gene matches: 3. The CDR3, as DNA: TGTGCCAGCAGCAAGGGACAGGCCTACGAGCAGTACTTC. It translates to CASSKGQAYEQYF.

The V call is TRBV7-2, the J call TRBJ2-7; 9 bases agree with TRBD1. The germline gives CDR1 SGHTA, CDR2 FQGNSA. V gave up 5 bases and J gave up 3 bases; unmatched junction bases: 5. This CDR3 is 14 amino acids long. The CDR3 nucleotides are TGTGCCAGCAGCCTACTGGGACAGGGCTACGAGCAGTACTTC. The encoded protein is CASSLLGQGYEQYF.

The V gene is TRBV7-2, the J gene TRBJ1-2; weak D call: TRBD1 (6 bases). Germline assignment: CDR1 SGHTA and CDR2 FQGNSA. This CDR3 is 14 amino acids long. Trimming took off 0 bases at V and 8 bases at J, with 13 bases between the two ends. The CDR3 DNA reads TGTGCCAGCAGCTTAGCTTGGGGGGGCGGCGGCTACACCTTC. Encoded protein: CASSLAWGGGGYTF.

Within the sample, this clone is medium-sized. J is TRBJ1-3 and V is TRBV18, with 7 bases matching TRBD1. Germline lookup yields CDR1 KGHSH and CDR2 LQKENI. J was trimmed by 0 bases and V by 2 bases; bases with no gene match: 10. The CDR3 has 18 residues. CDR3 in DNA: TGTGCCAGCTCACCAATGTCTGTTGCAGGGGGCTCTGGAAACACCATATATTTT. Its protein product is CASSPMSVAGGSGNTIYF.

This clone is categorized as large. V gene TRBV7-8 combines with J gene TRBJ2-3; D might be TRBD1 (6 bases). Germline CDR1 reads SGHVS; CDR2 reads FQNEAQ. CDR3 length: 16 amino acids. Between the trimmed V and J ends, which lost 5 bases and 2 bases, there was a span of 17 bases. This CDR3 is CASSLGQLLTTDTQYF. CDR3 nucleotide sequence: TGTGCCAGCAGCCTCGGACAGTTATTAACCACAGATACGCAGTATTTT.

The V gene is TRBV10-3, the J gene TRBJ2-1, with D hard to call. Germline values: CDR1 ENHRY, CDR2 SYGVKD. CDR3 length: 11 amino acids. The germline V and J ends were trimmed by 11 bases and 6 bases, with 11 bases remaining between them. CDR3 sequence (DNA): TGTGCCGCCTCCCGAGGCAATGAGCAGTTCTTC. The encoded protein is CAASRGNEQFF.

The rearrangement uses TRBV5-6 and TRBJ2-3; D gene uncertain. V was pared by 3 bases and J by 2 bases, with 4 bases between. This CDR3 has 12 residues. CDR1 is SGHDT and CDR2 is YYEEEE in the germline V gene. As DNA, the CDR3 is TGTGCCAGCAGCTCCACCACAGATACGCAGTATTTT. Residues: CASSSTTDTQYF.

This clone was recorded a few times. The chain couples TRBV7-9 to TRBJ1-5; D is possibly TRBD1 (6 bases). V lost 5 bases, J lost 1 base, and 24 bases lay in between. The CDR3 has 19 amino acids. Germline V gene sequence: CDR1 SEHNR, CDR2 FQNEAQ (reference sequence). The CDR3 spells CASSKIYRDKLPSNQPQHF. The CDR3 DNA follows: TGTGCCAGCAGCAAGATATACAGGGATAAACTGCCAAGCAATCAGCCCCAGCATTTT.

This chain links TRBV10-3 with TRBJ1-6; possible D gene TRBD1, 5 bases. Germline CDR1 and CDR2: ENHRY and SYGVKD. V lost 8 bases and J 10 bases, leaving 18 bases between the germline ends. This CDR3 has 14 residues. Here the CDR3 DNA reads TGTGCCATCTGCCGGGCGGGGGAAGGGTCACCCCTCCACTTT. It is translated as CAICRAGEGSPLHF.

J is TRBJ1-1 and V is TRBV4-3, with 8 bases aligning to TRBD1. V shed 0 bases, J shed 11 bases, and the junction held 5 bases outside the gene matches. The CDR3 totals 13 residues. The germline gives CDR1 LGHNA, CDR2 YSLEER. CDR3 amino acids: CASSQERQGKAFF. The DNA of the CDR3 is TGCGCCAGCAGCCAAGAGCGACAGGGGAAGGCTTTCTTT.

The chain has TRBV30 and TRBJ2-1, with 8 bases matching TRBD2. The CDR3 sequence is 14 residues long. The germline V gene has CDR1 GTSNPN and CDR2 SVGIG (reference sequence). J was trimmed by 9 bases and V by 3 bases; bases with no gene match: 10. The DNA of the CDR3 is TGTGCCTGGAGGGGGGGCGGGGCGGGGGGTGAGCAGTTCTTC. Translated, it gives CAWRGGGAGGEQFF.

This CDR3 is CASSLYRNEQYF. The DNA for the CDR3 is TGTGCCAGCAGCTTATACAGAAACGAGCAGTACTTC. The genes are TRBV7-9 and TRBJ2-7, with D uncertain. The CDR3 sequence is 12 residues long. Germline V CDR1 and CDR2: SEHNR, FQNEAQ (reference sequence). V was pared by 2 bases and J by 5 bases, with 7 bases between. The full variable domain, rest sourced from reference TRBV7-9 and TRBJ2-7, is DTGVSQNPRHKITKRGQNVTFRCDPISEHNRLYWYRQTLGQGPEFLTYFQNEAQLEKSRLLSDRFSAERPKGSFSTLEIQRTEQGDSAMYLCASSLYRNEQYFGPGTRLTVT.

The CDR3 DNA reads TGTGCCAGCAGCTTACGCTTGACAGGGGGAAATTCACCCCTCCACTTT. Its protein is CASSLRLTGGNSPLHF. The chain recombines TRBV11-3 with TRBJ1-6; 9 positions agree with TRBD1. The ends lost 2 bases at V and 7 bases at J; junction bases unmatched: 6. Germline lookup yields CDR1 SGHNT and CDR2 YENEEA. This CDR3 is 16 amino acids long.

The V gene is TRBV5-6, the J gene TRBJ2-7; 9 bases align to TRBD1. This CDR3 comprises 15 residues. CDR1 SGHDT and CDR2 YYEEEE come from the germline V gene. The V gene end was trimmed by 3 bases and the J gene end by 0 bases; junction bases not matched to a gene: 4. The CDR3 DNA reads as TGTGCCAGCAGCTCAGGGACAGGGAACTCCTACGAGCAGTACTTC. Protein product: CASSSGTGNSYEQYF.